Below are 14 T cell receptor beta chains sequenced from a single sample in a study of T-cell reconstitution after alpha-beta-depleted transplantation in children. Researchers prepared the TCRbeta library using unique molecular identifiers, the study reports. TCRdb recomputed calls from the PCR reads with MiXCR, one row per CDR3 protein. The data hold 60,000 or so distinct CDR3 sequences, with 44% observed a single time. The sequencing used PBMCs, mostly from graft donor cells, collected 360 days after TCRalphabeta/CD19-depleted stem cell transplant. The receptor source for this set is a male patient under 18 who had a stem cell transplant for acute lymphoblastic leukemia, so the T cells may come from the graft donor.

The sample holds many counts of this clonotype. This rearrangement joins TRBV9 to TRBJ1-1; D is unclear. With 0 bases removed from V and 3 bases from J, the gap between germline ends came to 12 bases. The CDR3 is 15 residues long. The germline gives CDR1 SGDLS, CDR2 YYNGEE. The CDR3 reads CASSVGGQPDTEAFF. CDR3 DNA: TGTGCCAGCAGCGTAGGAGGCCAGCCCGACACTGAAGCTTTCTTT.

The sample holds a few counts of this clonotype. The chain couples TRBV24-1 to TRBJ2-3; 11 nucleotides match TRBD2. V shed 1 base and J 6 bases; nucleotides not matched to a gene: 5. The CDR3 contains 16 residues. Germline CDR1 and CDR2: KGHDR and SFDVKD. CDR3 nucleotides: TGTGCCACCAGTGATTTAACTAGCGGGAGCTGGGATACGCAGTATTTT. It translates to CATSDLTSGSWDTQYF.

The chain employs TRBV9 and TRBJ2-2; D call uncertain. The germline V gene encodes CDR1 SGDLS and CDR2 YYNGEE. The CDR3 length is 13 residues. Trimming removed 0 bases at V and 8 bases at J, with 8 bases between. Here the CDR3 DNA reads TGTGCCAGCAGCGTAGCGGTTCTAGGGGAGCTGTTTTTT. Protein sequence: CASSVAVLGELFF.

This clonotype was observed a few times. The chain recombines TRBV12-3 or TRBV12-4 with TRBJ2-5; 13 bases are shared with TRBD2. Trimming at V came to 3 bases and at J to 2 bases, leaving 3 bases not matched to a gene. This CDR3 has 16 amino acids. As DNA, the CDR3 is TGTGCCAGCAGTTTTCGGGGACTAGCGGGGCAAGAGACCCAGTACTTC. It codes for CASSFRGLAGQETQYF.

This clonotype was picked up a small number of times. The chain links TRBV3-1 to TRBJ2-1; D might be TRBD1 or TRBD2, each matching 6 bases. The CDR3 length is 17 residues. CDR1 is LGHDT, CDR2 YNNKEL, per germline (reference sequence). Trimming shortened V by 3 bases and J by 8 bases, and 23 bases separated the two germline ends. In DNA, the CDR3 is TGTGCCAGCAGCCAGGGCGGTAGTCCGGGGGCTATGGATGAGCAGTTCTTC. As protein: CASSQGGSPGAMDEQFF.

This clonotype was picked up a small number of times. The chain combines TRBV20-1 with TRBJ2-4; 7 nucleotides agree with TRBD2. This CDR3 is 15 amino acids long. With 0 bases clipped from V and 1 base from J, the junction kept 3 bases outside the gene matches. The germline gives CDR1 DFQATT, CDR2 SNEGSKA (reference sequence). The CDR3 sequence: CSARDGGGAKNIQYF. The DNA for the CDR3 is TGCAGTGCTAGAGATGGGGGAGGGGCCAAAAACATTCAGTACTTC.

In this sample, this clonotype turned up a few times. The rearrangement joins TRBV12-3 or TRBV12-4 to TRBJ2-7; D gene ambiguous. This CDR3 comprises 13 residues. Trimming left V 3 bases short and J 5 bases short, with 11 bases between. CDR3: CASSFRSQDEQYF. The CDR3 DNA is TGTGCCAGCAGTTTCCGGAGTCAGGACGAGCAGTACTTC.

This clonotype was found many times. The rearrangement links TRBV7-9 to TRBJ2-5; D might be TRBD1 (5 bases). Trimming took off 5 bases at V and 1 base at J, with 11 bases between the two ends. This CDR3 region has 14 residues. Germline V gives CDR1 SEHNR, CDR2 FQNEAQ (reference sequence). The CDR3 loop is CASSADIAQETQYF. In nucleotides, the CDR3 is TGTGCCAGCAGCGCGGACATCGCCCAAGAGACCCAGTACTTC.

V gene TRBV12-3 or TRBV12-4 combines with J gene TRBJ1-1; the D gene is possibly TRBD1 (5 bases). V was shortened by 5 bases and J by 5 bases, with 15 bases between the two germline ends. The CDR3 has 14 residues. The CDR3 here is CASSPPGEGTEAFF. The CDR3 coding sequence is TGTGCCAGCAGTCCTCCGGGGGAAGGGACTGAAGCTTTCTTT.

The J gene is TRBJ2-1, the V gene TRBV7-2, with 14 positions matching TRBD2. Germline-derived CDR1 and CDR2 are SGHTA and FQGNSA. Unmatched junction bases numbered 5, after V lost 4 bases and J lost 9 bases. The CDR3 loop spans 15 amino acids. The CDR3 is CASSSGLAGVGEQFF. For the CDR3, the DNA is TGTGCCAGCAGCTCGGGACTAGCGGGAGTCGGTGAGCAGTTCTTC. The entire variable domain, with the rest obtained from reference TRBV7-2 and TRBJ2-1, is as follows: GAGVSQSPSNKVTEKGKDVELRCDPISGHTALYWYRQSLGQGLEFLIYFQGNSAPDKSGLPSDRFSAERTGGSVSTLTIQRTQQEDSAVYLCASSSGLAGVGEQFFGPGTRLTVL.

This clonotype has just a few counts. This rearrangement joins TRBV27 to TRBJ1-2; D unclear. From germline, CDR1 is MNHEY and CDR2 SMNVEV (reference sequence). V lost 3 bases and J lost 3, with 14 bases in between. The CDR3 has 15 amino acids. The CDR3 DNA follows: TGTGCCAGCAGTTTGGGCAACCGGGATCACTATGGCTACACCTTC. Translated: CASSLGNRDHYGYTF.

The chain is built from TRBV12-3 or TRBV12-4 and TRBJ1-1; D might be TRBD1 (5 bases). The CDR3 is 14 amino acids. V dropped 4 bases and J dropped 3 bases, with 12 bases sitting between them. CDR3 coding DNA: TGTGCCAGCAGTTCGGGGGGTGGGTACACTGAAGCTTTCTTT. Its protein is CASSSGGGYTEAFF.

The chain couples TRBV7-3 to TRBJ2-3, with 8 bases fitting TRBD1. The V gene's germline CDR1 is SGHTA and CDR2 FQGTGA. There are 15 residues in the CDR3. V was pared by 5 bases and J by 3 bases, with 7 bases of the junction left unmatched. Written as DNA, the CDR3 is TGTGCCAGCAGCCAAACAGGGGGAGGTACAGATACGCAGTATTTT. It is translated as CASSQTGGGTDTQYF. The full variable domain, rest sourced from reference TRBV7-3 and TRBJ2-3, is GAGVSQTPSNKVTEKGKYVELRCDPISGHTALYWYRQSLGQGPEFLIYFQGTGAADDSGLPNDRFFAVRPEGSVSTLKIQRTERGDSAVYLCASSQTGGGTDTQYFGPGTRLTVL.

Concerning this clonotype itself: At one end the junction does not follow the germline gene, possibly because of a read error. The CDR3 spells CASSLDSQFYGQYF. The DNA for the CDR3 is TGCGCCAGCAGCCTAGACAGTCAGTTCTACGGGCAGTACTTC. The chain couples TRBV5-1 to TRBJ2-7; D possibly corresponds to TRBD1 (5 bases). The CDR3 runs to 14 residues. CDR1 and CDR2 (germline): SGHRS, YFSETQ.